This T cell receptor (beta chain) was captured by sequencing in a study of blood T cell repertoires in COVID-19. Across the whole study: Researchers got acute and convalescent COVID-19 samples from the United States, Italy and Spain.

Authors' methods: Nucleated cell number was recorded as an estimate derived from reference gene primer amplification. Here immunoSEQ multiplex PCR was the method, and the copy in TCRdb shows in-frame clones only, minus some. Clonal size and the V and J genes are those of that table, whereas D and trimming came from the DNA. This table has a few hundred thousand clones, 88% appearing once. The length of the CDR3 is 15 residues. Germline CDR1 is LGHDT and CDR2 is YNNKEL (reference sequence). V gave up 7 bases and J gave up 5 bases; unmatched junction bases: 9. The origin of this receptor is a woman aged 45-65 years with COVID-19, enrolled during active disease. The material sequenced was peripheral blood. The rearrangement joins TRBV3-1 (or the pseudogene TRBV3-2) to TRBJ2-1, with TRBD1 identical over 9 bases. In DNA, the CDR3 is TGTGCCAGCAAATTCCGGGACAGGGACCACAATGAGCAGTTCTTC. It translates to CASKFRDRDHNEQFF.